One sample yielded the 4 T cell receptor beta chains listed below, sequenced in a study of shared clonotypes between healthy human individuals. Here immunoSEQ multiplex PCR was the method, and the copy in TCRdb shows in-frame clones only, minus some. The profile shows fewer than 700,000 clones, 70% to 80% of them singletons. Sample: PBMCs. Every receptor here comes from a woman aged 40 to 50 in good health. Some clones in this sample may be carry-over from other donors' samples.

V is TRBV6-1 and J is TRBJ2-1; 13 positions match TRBD2. The germline V gene has CDR1 MNHNS and CDR2 SASEGT. V shed 11 bases and J 4 bases; nucleotides not matched to a gene: 5. The CDR3 length is 14 residues. CDR3 residues: CAARLAGGYNEQFF. The DNA of the CDR3 is TGTGCCGCTCGACTAGCGGGAGGATACAATGAGCAGTTCTTC.

This sequence joins TRBV18 and TRBJ2-5, with 8 positions matching TRBD1. Germline V CDR1 and CDR2: KGHSH, LQKENI. CDR3 size: 16 residues. Trimming took 4 bases from V and 5 from J; bases not matched to a gene: 12. Written as DNA, the CDR3 is TGTGCCAGCTCACTACCTCCCCAGGGGGCATGGGAGACCCAGTACTTC. It is translated as CASSLPPQGAWETQYF. Drawing the rest from reference TRBV18 and TRBJ2-5, the complete variable domain is NAGVMQNPRHLVRRRGQEARLRCSPMKGHSHVYWYRQLPEEGLKFMVYLQKENIIDESGMPKERFSAEFPKEGPSILRIQQVVRGDSAAYFCASSLPPQGAWETQYFGPGTRLLVL.

The chain links TRBV18 to TRBJ2-5; a possible D gene is TRBD2 (6 bases). CDR1 and CDR2 from the germline V gene are KGHSH and LQKENI. This CDR3 comprises 14 residues. The V end was cut by 6 bases, the J end by 3 bases, with 14 bases between. This CDR3 reads CASSRRGDEETQYF. Written as DNA, the CDR3 is TGTGCCAGCTCCAGGAGGGGCGATGAAGAGACCCAGTACTTC. Looking up the rest from reference TRBV18 and TRBJ2-5 gives the full variable domain: NAGVMQNPRHLVRRRGQEARLRCSPMKGHSHVYWYRQLPEEGLKFMVYLQKENIIDESGMPKERFSAEFPKEGPSILRIQQVVRGDSAAYFCASSRRGDEETQYFGPGTRLLVL.

V usage is TRBV29-1 and J usage is TRBJ2-7, with 10 bases aligning to TRBD1. Germline CDR1 SQVTM, CDR2 ANQGSEA. This CDR3 has 12 amino acids. V lost 7 bases to trimming and J lost 1 base; unmatched junction nucleotides: 1. CDR3 amino acids: CSGTGGSYEQYF. DNA of the CDR3: TGCAGCGGGACAGGGGGTTCCTACGAGCAGTACTTC.